The TCR beta chain under discussion was sequenced for a study of neoadjuvant anti-PD-1 for oral cavity cancer (TCRdb year 2021). With respect to the entire study: Before undergoing curative-intent surgical resection, most patients got three to four biweekly nivolumab doses at 3 mg/kg. Patients who did not progress were given a fourth nivolumab dose at about day 43 and had definitive surgical resection on days 50-56. Responders were defined as patients with complete response, partial response or stable disease by RECIST 1.1; non-responders were defined as patients with progression. There were more than 10 patients in the parent correlative cohort, and the response rate was about 36%.

On this clone itself: This clone's antigen is unknown. No base quality information exists; no much larger clone differs at one position.

Including cysteine and phenylalanine, the CDR3 has 15 amino acids. Only CDR3 DNA is held: 45 bases, read in frame from base 1. A distance of 11 bases separates the germline ends of V and J, which lose 3 bases and 2 bases respectively. From a lookup of the germline V gene (reference sequence), CDR1 and CDR2 are LNHDA and SQIVND. Study-wide conclusions, independent of this receptor: A higher pretreatment blood Treg/Th17 ratio correlated with both higher pretreatment blood TCRbeta clonality and lower post-treatment tumor TCRbeta clonality. Within PBMCs, T cell clonality (Gini index) was significantly higher in non-responders than responders after neoadjuvant nivolumab. Only three patients per response group were included in the TCR analyses, and larger cohorts for validation were called for by the authors.

The time point label, read with the paper, signifies: before neoadjuvant nivolumab. Patients had been newly diagnosed with stage II-IVA oral cavity squamous cell carcinoma, and no prior systemic or radiation treatment had been given to the patients. Everyone in the cohort had locally advanced, HPV-negative oral cavity squamous cell carcinoma. No culture maintenance or expansion was done, as the peripheral blood mononuclear cells went straight to analysis. The samples were obtained from a longitudinal correlative study of a single-arm phase II trial testing neoadjuvant nivolumab in oral cavity squamous cell carcinoma. Subject-matched pre- and post-treatment PBMCs and tumors from three responders and three non-responders underwent genomic DNA-based TCRbeta sequencing. Peripheral blood mononuclear cells were collected before nivolumab treatment and were collected again after treatment, at the time of surgery. The Maxwell RSC DNA from Cells kit was used to isolate genomic DNA from PBMCs.

For deep sequencing of PBMC libraries, mostly 400 to 550 ng of input genomic DNA was used, and six replicates were run per sample. The immunoSEQ hsTCRbeta kit was used to prepare TCRbeta libraries according to the manufacturer's instructions. Sequencing of the completed libraries took place using an Illumina NovaSeq 6000 S4 flow cell after they had been pooled to approximately 2.8 nM. Per the source publication's procedure: Raw data preprocessing and quality control were performed with the immunoSEQ Analyzer. The analysis was limited to productive rearrangements, and each clonotype was defined by a unique CDR3 amino acid sequence. Repertoire clonality was estimated as the Gini-Simpson index, computed with the R package tcR. Student's t test was used to compare Gini indices, and Pearson correlation was used to assess associations with tumor size change. The table was pulled from immuneACCESS by TCRdb, which kept in-frame rearrangements only. Such tables lose some clones; where checked, under half of the loss comes from unresolved V genes, and the rest has no known cause. Clone size and V and J calls were adopted from that table, with D and trimming inferred from the DNA. The sample table shows approximately 37,000 clones, and 85% to 90% are seen once. The ten largest account for roughly 3.6% of the sample.

The clonotype was recovered from a person aged 35-79 years with oral cavity squamous cell carcinoma. The chain is made from TRBV19 and TRBJ1-5; a confident D gene designation cannot be given. The sample was PBMCs, taken before nivolumab (anti-PD-1) treatment. The sequenced DNA: TGTGCCAGTAGTATCCCCACACGGGGCAATCAGCCCCAGCATTTT. Its translation is CASSIPTRGNQPQHF.